This TCR beta chain came from a study of response to subunit inactivated influenza vaccine. The study, taken as a whole, reports: With each seasonal influenza vaccination, the authors suggested, few new T cells are recruited.

Each CDR3 protein is one row after TCRdb ran MiXCR on the RT-PCR reads. The table records about 570,000 distinct CDR3 sequences, about 11% of them present only once. The J segment lost 5 bases and the V segment lost 3 bases, leaving 8 bases of the junction unmatched. Germline V lookup: CDR1 DFQATT, CDR2 SNEGSKA (reference sequence). The CDR3 length is 15 residues. About this clonotype: Antigen specificity is unknown.

The source material was PBMCs from blood, sampled on the day of vaccination. The chain carries TRBV20-1 and TRBJ2-7; 12 bases are a match to TRBD1. The TCR was taken from a middle-aged man who received an inactivated influenza vaccine. CDR3 DNA: TGCAGTGCTAGCAAGGGACAGGGGGCTCGGAACGAGCAGTACTTC. This codes for CSASKGQGARNEQYF.